This T cell receptor (beta chain) was identified in a study of blood T cell repertoires in COVID-19. As for the study in general: Researchers got acute and convalescent COVID-19 samples from the United States, Italy and Spain.

The CDR3 is 15 amino acids. V was clipped by 5 bases and J by 3 bases; unmatched bases: 6. The germline CDR1 and CDR2 sequences are SGHTA and FQGNSA. Some clones are missing from TCRdb's copy, which holds only in-frame ones; the method was immunoSEQ multiplex PCR. The sample lists roughly 360,000 clones, 83% occurring once. Resolution of symptoms, clearance, or two negative PCRs was present in recovered Cohort 3 donors. The TCR sequence derives from a woman aged 50 to 65 who had recovered from COVID-19. Sequenced input: PBMCs or T cells enriched from blood (not recorded which). The gene calls are TRBV7-2 and TRBJ2-1; 8 nucleotides align to TRBD2. The CDR3 DNA is TGTGCCAGCAGCATAACCGGGACTAGCTACAATGAGCAGTTCTTC. Encoded protein: CASSITGTSYNEQFF.